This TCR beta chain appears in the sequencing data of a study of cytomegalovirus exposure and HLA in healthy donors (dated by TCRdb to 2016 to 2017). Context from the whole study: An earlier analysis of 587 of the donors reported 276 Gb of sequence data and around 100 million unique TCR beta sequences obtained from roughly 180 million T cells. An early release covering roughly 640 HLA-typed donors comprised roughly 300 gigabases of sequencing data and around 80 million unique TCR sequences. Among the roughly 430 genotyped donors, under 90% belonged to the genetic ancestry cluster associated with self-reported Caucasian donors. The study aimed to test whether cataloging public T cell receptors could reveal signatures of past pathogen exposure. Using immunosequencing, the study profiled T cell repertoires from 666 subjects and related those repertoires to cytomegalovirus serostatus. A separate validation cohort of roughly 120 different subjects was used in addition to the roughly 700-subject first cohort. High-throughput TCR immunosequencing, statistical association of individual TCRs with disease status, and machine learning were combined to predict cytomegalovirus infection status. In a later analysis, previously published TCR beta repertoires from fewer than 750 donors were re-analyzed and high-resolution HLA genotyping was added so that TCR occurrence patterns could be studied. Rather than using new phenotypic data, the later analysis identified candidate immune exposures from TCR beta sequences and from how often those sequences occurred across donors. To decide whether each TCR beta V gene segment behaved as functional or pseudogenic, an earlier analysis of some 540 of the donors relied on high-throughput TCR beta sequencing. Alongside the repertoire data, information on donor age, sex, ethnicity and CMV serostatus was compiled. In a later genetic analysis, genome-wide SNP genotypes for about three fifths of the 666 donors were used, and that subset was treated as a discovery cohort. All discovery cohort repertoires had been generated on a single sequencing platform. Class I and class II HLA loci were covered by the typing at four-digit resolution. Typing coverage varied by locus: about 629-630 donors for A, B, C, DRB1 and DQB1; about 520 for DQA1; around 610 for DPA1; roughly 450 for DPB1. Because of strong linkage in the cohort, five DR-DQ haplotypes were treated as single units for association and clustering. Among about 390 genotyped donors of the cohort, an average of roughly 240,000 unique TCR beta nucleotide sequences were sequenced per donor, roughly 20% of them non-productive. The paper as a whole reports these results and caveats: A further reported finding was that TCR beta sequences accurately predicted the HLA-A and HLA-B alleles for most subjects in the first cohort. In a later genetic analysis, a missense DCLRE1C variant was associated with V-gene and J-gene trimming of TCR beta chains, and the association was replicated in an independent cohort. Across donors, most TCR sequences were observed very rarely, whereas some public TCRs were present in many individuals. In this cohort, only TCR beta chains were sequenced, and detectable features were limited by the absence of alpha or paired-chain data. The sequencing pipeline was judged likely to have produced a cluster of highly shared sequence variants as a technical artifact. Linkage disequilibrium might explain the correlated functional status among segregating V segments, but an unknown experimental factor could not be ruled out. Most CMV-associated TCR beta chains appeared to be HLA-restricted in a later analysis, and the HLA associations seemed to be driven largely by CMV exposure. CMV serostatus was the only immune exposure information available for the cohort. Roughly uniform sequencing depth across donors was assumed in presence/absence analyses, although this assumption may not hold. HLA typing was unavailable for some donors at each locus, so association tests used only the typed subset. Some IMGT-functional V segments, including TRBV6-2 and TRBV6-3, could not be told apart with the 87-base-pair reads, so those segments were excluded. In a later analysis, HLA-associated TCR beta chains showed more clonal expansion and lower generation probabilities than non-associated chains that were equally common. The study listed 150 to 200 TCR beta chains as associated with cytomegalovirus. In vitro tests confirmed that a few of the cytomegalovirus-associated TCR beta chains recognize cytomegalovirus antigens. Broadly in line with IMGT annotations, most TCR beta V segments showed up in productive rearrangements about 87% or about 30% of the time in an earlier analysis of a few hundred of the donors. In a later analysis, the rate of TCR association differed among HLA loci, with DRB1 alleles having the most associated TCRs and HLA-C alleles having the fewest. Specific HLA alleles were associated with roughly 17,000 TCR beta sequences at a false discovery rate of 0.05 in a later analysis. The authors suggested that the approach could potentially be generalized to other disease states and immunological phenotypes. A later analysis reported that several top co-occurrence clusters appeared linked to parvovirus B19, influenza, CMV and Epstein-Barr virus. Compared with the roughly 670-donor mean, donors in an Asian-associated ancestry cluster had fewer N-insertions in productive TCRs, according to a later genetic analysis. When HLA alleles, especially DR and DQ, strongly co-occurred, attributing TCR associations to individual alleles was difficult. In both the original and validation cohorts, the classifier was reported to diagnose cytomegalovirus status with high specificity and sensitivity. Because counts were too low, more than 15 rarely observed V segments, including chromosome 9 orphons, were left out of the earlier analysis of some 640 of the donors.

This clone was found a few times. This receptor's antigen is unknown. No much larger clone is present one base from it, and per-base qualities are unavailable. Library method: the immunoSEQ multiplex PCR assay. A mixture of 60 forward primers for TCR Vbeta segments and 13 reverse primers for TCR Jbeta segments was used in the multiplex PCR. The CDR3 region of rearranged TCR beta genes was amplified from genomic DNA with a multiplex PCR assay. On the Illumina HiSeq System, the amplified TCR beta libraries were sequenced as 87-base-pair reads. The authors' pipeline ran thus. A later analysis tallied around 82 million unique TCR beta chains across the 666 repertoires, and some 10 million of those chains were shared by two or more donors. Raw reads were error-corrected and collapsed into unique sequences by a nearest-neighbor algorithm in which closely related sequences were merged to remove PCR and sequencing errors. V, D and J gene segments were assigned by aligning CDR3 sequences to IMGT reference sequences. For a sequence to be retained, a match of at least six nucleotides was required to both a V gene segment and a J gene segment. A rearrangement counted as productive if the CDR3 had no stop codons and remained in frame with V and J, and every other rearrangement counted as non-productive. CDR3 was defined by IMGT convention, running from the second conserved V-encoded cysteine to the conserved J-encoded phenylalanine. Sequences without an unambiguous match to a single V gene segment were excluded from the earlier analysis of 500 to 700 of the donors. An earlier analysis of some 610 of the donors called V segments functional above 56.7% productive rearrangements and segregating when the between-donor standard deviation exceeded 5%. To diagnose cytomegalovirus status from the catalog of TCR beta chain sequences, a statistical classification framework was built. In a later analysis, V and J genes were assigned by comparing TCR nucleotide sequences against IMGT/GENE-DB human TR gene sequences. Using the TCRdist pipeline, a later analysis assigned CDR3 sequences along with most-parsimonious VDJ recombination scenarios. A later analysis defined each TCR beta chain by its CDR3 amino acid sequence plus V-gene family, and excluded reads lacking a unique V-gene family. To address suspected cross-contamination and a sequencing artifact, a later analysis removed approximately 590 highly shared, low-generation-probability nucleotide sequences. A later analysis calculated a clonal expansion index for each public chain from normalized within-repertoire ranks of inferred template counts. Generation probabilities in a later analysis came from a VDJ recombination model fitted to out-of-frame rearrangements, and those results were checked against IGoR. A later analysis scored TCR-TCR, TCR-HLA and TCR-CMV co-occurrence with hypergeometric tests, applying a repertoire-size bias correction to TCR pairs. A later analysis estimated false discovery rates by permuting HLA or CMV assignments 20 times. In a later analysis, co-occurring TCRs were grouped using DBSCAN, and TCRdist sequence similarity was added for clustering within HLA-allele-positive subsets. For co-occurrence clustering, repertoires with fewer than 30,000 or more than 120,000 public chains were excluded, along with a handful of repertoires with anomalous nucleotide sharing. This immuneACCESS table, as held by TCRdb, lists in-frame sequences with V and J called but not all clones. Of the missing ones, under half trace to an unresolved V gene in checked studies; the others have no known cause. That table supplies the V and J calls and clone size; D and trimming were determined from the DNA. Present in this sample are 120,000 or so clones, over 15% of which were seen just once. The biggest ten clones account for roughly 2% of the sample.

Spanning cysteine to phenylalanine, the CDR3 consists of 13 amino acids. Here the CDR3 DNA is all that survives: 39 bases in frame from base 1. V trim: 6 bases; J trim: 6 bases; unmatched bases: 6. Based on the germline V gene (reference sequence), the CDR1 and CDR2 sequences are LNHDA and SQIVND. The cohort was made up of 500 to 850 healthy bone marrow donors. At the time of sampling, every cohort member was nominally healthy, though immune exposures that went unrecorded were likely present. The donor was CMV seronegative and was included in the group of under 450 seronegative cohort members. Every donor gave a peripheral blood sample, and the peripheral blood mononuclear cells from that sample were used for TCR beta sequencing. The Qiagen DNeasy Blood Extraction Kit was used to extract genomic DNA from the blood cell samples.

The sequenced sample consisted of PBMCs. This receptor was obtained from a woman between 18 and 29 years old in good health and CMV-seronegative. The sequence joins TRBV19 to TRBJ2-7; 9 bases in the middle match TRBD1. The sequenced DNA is TGTGCCAGTAGCGGGACAGGGACAAGCGAGCAGTACTTC. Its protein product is CASSGTGTSEQYF.